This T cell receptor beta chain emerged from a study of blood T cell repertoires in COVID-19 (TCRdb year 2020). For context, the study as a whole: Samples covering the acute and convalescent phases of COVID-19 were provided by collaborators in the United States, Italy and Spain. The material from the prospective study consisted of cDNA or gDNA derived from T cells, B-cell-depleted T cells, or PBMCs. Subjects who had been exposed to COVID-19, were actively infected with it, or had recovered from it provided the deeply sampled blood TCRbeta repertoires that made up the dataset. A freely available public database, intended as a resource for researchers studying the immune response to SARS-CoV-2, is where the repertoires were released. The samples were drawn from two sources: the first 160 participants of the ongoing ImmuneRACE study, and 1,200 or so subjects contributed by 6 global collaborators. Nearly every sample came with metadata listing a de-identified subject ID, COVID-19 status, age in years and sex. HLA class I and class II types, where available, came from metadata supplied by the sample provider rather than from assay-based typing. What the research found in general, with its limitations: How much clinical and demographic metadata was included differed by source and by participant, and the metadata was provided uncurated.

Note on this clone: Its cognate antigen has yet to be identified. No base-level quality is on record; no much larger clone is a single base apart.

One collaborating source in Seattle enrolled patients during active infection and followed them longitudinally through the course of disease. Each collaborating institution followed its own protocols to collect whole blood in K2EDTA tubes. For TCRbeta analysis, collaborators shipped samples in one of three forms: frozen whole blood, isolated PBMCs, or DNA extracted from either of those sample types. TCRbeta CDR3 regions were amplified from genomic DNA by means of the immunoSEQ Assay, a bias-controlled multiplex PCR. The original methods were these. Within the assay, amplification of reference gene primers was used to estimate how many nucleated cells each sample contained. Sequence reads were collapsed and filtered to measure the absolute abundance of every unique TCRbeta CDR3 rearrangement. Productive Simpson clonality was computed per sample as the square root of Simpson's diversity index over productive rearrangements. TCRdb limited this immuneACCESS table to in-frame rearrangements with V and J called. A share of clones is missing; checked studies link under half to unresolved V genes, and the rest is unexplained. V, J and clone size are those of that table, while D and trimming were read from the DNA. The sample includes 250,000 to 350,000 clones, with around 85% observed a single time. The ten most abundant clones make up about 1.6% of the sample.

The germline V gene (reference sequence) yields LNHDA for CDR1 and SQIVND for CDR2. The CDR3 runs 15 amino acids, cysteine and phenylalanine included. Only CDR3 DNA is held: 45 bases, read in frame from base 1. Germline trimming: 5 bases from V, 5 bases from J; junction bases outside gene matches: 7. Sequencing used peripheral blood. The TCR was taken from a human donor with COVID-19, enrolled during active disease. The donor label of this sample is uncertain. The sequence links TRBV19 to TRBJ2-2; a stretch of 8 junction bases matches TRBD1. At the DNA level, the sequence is TGTGCCAGTAGTCTCGGGGACAGGCGGACCGGGGAGCTGTTTTTT. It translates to CASSLGDRRTGELFF.